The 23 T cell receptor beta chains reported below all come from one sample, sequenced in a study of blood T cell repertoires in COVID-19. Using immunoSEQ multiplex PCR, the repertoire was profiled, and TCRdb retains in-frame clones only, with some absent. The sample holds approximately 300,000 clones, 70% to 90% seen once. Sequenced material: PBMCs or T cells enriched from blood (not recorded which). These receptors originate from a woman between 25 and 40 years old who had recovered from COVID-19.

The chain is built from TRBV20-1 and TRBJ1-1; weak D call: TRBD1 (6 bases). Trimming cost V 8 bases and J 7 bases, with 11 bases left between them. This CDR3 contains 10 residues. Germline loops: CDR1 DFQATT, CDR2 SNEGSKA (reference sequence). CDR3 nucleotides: TGCAGTACAGGGTTCATTGAAGCTTTCTTT. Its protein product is CSTGFIEAFF.

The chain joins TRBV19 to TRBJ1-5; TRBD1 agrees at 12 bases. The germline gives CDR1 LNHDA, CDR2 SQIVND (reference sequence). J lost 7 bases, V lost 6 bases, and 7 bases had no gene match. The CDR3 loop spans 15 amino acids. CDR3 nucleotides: TGTGCCAGTAGGACCGGGACAGGGGGCCTGCAGCCCCAGCATTTT. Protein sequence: CASRTGTGGLQPQHF.

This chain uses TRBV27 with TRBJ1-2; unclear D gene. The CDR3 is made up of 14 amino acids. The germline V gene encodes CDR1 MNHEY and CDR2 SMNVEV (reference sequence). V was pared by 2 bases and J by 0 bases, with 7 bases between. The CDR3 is CASSLNGANYGYTF. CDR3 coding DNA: TGTGCCAGCAGTTTAAACGGAGCTAACTATGGCTACACCTTC.

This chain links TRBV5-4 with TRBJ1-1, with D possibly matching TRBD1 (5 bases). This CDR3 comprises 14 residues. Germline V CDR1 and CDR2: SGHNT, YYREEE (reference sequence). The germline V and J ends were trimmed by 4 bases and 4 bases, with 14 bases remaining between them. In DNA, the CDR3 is TGTGCCAGCAGCCCCCAGGTCGGGGGCACTGAAGCTTTCTTT. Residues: CASSPQVGGTEAFF.

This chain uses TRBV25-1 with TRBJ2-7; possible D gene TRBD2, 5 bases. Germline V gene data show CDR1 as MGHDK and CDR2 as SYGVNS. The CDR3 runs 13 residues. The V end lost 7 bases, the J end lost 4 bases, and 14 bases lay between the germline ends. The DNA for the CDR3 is TGTGCCAGCACCTCCACCACGGGGTACGAGCAGTACTTC. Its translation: CASTSTTGYEQYF.

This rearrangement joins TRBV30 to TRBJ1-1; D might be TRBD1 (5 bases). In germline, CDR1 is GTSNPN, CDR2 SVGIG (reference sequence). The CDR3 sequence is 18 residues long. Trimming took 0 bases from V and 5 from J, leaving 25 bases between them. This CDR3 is CAWSVPRQGSNEKTEAFF. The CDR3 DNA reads TGTGCCTGGAGTGTACCCCGGCAGGGTAGTAACGAGAAGACTGAAGCTTTCTTT.

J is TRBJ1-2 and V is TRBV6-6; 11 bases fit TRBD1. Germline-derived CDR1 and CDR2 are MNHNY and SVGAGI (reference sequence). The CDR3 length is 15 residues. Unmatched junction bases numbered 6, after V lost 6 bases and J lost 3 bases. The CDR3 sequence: CASREPGQGDYGYTF. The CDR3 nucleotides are TGTGCCAGCAGGGAACCGGGACAGGGGGACTATGGCTACACCTTC.

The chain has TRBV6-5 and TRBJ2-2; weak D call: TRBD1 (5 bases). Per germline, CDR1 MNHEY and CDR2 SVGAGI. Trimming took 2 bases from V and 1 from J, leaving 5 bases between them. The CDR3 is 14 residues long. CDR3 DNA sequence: TGTGCCAGCAGTTACGACAGGAACACCGGGGAGCTGTTTTTT. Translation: CASSYDRNTGELFF.

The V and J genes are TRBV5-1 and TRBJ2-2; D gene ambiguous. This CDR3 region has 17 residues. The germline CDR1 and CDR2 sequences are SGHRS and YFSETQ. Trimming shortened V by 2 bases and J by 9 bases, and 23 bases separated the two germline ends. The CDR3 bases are TGCGCCAGCAGCTTCTCAACCGGGTCCCTTTCCCCTAGGGAGCTGTTTTTT. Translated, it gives CASSFSTGSLSPRELFF.

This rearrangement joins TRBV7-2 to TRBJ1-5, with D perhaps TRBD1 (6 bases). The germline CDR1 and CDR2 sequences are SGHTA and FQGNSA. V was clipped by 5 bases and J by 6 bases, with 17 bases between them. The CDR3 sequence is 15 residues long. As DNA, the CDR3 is TGTGCCAGCAGCAAAGGGGGTACCCCGGGTCAGCCCCAGCATTTT. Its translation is CASSKGGTPGQPQHF.

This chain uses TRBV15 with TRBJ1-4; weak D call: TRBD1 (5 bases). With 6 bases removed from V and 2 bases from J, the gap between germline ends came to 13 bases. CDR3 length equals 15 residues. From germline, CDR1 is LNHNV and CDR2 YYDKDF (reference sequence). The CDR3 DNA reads TGTGCCACCAGGAGACAAAGACAGACTAATGAAAAACTGTTTTTT. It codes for CATRRQRQTNEKLFF.

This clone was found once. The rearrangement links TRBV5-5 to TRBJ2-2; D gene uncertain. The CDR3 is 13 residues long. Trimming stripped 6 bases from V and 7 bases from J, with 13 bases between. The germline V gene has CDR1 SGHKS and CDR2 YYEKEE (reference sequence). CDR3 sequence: CASTVATFGELFF. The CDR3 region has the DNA TGTGCCAGCACCGTGGCGACTTTCGGGGAGCTGTTTTTT.

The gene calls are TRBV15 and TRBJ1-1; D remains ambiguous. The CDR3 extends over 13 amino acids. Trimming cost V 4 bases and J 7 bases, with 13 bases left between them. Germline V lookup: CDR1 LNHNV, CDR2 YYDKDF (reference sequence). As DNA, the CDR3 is TGTGCCACCAGCACGAGGGAAGGGAATGAAGCTTTCTTT. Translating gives CATSTREGNEAFF.

The CDR3 loop reads CASSEEAPSISPLHF. As DNA, the CDR3 is TGTGCCAGCAGTGAAGAAGCTCCCTCGATTTCACCCCTCCACTTT. The rearrangement uses TRBV2 and TRBJ1-6; D ambiguous. V was shortened by 1 base and J by 9 bases, with 13 bases between the two germline ends. This CDR3 spans 15 amino acids. Germline V CDR1 and CDR2: SNHLY, FYNNEI.

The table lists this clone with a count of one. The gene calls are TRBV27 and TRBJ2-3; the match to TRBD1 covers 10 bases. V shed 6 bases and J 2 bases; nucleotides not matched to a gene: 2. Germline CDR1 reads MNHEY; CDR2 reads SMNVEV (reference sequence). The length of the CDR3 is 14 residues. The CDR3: CASSDRGHTDTQYF. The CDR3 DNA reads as TGTGCCAGCAGCGACAGGGGGCACACAGATACGCAGTATTTT.

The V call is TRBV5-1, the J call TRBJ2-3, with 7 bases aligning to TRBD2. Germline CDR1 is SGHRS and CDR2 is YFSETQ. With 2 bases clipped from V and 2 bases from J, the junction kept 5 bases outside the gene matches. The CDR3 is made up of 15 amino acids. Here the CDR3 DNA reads TGCGCCAGCAGCTTTAGCGGGTACTACACAGATACGCAGTATTTT. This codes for CASSFSGYYTDTQYF.

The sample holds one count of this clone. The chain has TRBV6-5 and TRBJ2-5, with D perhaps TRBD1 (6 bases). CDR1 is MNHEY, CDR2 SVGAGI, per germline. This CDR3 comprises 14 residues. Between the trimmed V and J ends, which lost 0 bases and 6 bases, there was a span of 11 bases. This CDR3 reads CASSYSRTEKTQYF. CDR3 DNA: TGTGCCAGCAGTTACTCGAGGACAGAGAAGACCCAGTACTTC.

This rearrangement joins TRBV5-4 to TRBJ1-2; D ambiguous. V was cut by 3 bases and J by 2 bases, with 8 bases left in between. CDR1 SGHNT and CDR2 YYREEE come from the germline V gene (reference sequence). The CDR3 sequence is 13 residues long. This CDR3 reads CASSSQANYGYTF. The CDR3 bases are TGTGCCAGCAGCTCACAAGCGAACTATGGCTACACCTTC.

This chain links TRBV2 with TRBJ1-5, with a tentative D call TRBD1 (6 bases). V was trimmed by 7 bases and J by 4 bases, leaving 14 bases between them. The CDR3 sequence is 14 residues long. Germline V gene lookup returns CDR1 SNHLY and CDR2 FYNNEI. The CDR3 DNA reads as TGTGCCAGCAAACCGACAGGTGGTAATCAGCCCCAGCATTTT. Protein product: CASKPTGGNQPQHF.

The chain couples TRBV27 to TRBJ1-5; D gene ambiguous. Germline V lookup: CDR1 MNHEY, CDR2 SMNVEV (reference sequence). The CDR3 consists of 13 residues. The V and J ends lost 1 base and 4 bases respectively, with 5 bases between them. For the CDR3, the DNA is TGTGCCAGCAGTTTATTGAGGAATCAGCCCCAGCATTTT. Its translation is CASSLLRNQPQHF.

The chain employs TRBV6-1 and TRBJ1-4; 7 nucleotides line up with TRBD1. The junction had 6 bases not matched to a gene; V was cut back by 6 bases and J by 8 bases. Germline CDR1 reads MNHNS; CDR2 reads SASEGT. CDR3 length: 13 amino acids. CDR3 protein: CASRTGVVEKLFF. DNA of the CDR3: TGTGCCAGCAGAACAGGGGTTGTAGAAAAACTGTTTTTT.

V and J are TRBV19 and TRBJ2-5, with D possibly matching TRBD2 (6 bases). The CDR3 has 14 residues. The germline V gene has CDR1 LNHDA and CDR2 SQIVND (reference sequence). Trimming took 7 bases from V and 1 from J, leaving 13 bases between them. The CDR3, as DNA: TGTGCCAGTAAAGGTCGGGGAGGCCAAGAGACCCAGTACTTC. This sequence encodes CASKGRGGQETQYF. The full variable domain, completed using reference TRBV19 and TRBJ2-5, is DGGITQSPKYLFRKEGQNVTLSCEQNLNHDAMYWYRQDPGQGLRLIYYSQIVNDFQKGDIAEGYSVSREKKESFPLTVTSAQKNPTAFYLCASKGRGGQETQYFGPGTRLLVL.

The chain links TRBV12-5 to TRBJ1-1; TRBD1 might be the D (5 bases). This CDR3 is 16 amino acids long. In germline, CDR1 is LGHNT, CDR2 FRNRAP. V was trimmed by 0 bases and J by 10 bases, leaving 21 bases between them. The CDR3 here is CASGLVHGPGGVGAFF. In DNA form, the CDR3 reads TGTGCTAGTGGTTTGGTACATGGCCCGGGGGGTGTAGGAGCTTTCTTT.